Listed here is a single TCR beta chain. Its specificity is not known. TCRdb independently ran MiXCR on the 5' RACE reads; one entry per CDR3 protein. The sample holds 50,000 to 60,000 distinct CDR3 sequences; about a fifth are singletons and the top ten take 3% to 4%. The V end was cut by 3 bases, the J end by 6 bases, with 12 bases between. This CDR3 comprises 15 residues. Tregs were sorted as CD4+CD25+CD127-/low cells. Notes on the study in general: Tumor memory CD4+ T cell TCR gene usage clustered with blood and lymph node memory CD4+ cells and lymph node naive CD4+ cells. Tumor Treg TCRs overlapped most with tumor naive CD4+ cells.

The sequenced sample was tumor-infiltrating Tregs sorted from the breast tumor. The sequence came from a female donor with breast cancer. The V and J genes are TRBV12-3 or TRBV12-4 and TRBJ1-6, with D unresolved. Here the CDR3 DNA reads TGTGCCAGCAGTTTGGGTCGCGGCGGTAATTCACCCCTCCACTTT. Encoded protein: CASSLGRGGNSPLHF.